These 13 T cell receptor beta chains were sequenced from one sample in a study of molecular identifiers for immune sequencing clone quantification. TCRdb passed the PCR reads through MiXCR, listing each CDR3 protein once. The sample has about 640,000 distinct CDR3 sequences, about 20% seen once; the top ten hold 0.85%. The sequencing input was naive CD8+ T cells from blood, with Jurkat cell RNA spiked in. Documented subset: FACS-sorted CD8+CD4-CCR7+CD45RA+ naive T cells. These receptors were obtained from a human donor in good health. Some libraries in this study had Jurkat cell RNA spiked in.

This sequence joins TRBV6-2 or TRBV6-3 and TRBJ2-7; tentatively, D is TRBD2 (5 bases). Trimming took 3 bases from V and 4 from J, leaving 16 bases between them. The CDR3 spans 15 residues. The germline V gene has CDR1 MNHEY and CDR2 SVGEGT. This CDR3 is CASSYIEGILYEQYF. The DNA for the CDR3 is TGTGCCAGCAGTTATATCGAGGGTATTTTGTACGAGCAGTACTTC.

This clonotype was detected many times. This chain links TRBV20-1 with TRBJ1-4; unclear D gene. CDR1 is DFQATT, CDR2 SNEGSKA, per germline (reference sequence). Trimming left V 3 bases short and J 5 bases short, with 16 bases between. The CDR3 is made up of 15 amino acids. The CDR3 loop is CSARGPNDNNEKLFF. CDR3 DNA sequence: TGCAGTGCTAGGGGTCCCAACGATAACAATGAAAAACTGTTTTTT.

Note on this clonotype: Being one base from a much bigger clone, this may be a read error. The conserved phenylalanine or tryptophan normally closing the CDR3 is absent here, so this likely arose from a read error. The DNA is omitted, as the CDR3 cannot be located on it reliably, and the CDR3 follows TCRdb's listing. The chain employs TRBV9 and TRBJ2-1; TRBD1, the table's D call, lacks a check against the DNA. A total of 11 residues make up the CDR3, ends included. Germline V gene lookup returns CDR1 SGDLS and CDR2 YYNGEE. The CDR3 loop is CASSAGQTKFS.

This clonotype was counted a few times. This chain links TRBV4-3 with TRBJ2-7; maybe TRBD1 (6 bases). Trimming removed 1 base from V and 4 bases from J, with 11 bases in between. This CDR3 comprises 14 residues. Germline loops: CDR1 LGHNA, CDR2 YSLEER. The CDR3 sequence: CASSQVGGDYEQYF. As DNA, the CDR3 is TGCGCCAGCAGCCAAGTAGGGGGTGATTACGAGCAGTACTTC.

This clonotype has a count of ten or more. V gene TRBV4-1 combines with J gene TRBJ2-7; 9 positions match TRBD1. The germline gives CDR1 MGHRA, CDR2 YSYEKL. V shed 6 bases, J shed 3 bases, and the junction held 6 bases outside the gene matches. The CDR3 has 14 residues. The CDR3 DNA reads TGCGCCAGCAGACTCGGGACAGGGATCTACGAGCAGTACTTC. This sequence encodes CASRLGTGIYEQYF.

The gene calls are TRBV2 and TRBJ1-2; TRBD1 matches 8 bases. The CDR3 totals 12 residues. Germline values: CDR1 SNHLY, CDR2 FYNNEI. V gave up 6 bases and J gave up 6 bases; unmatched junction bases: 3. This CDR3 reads CASRTGVDGYTF. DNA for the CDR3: TGTGCCAGCAGGACAGGGGTTGATGGCTACACCTTC. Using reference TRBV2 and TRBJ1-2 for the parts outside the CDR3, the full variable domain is EPEVTQTPSHQVTQMGQEVILRCVPISNHLYFYWYRQILGQKVEFLVSFYNNEISEKSEIFDDQFSVERPDGSNFTLKIRSTKLEDSAMYFCASRTGVDGYTFGSGTRLTVV.

The CDR3 sequence: CASSQEYAGTSYEQYF. Written as DNA, the CDR3 is TGCGCCAGCAGCCAAGAGTACGCGGGGACGAGCTACGAGCAGTACTTC. This chain uses TRBV4-1 with TRBJ2-7; D perhaps matches TRBD2 (6 bases). Germline V gene sequence: CDR1 MGHRA, CDR2 YSYEKL. The CDR3 has 16 residues. V was pared by 0 bases and J by 3 bases, with 15 bases between.

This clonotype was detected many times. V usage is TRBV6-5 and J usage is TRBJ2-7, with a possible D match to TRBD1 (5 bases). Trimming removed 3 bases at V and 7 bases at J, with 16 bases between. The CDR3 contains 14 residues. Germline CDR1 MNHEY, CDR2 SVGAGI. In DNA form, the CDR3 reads TGTGCCAGCAGTTATTCAAGCAGGGCAGAGGAGCAGTACTTC. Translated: CASSYSSRAEEQYF.

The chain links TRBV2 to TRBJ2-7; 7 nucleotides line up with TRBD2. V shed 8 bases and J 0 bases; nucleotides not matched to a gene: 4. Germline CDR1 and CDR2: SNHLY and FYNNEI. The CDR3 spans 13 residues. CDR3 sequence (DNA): TGTGCCAGCCTCTTAGCGGGCTCCTACGAGCAGTACTTC. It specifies CASLLAGSYEQYF.

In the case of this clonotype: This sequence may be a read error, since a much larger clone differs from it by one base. This chain's CDR3 is CAISESPIKGQETQYF. In DNA form, the CDR3 reads TGTGCCATCAGTGAGTCCCCGATTAAGGGTCAAGAGACCCAGTACTTC. The rearrangement links TRBV10-3 to TRBJ2-5; D gene unclear. Germline CDR1 reads ENHRY; CDR2 reads SYGVKD. This CDR3 contains 16 residues. Trimming left V 0 bases short and J 2 bases short, with 13 bases between.

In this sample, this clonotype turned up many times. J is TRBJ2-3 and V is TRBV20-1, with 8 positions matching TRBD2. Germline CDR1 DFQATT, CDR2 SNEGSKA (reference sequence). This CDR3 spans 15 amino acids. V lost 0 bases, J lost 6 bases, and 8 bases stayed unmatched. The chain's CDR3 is CSARDSGVSFDTQYF. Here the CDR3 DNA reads TGCAGTGCTAGAGATAGCGGGGTTAGTTTTGATACGCAGTATTTT.

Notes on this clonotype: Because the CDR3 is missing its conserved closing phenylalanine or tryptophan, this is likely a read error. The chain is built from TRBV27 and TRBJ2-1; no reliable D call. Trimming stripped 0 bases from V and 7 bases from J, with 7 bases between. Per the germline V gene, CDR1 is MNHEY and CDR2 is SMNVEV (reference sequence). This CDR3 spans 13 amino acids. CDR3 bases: TGTGCCAGCAGTTTATCGAACGGTAATGAGCAGTTCTCC. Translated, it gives CASSLSNGNEQFS.

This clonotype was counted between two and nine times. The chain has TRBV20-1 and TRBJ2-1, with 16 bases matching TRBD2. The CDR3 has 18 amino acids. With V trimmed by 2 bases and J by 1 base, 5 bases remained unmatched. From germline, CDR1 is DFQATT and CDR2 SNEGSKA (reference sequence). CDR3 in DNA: TGCAGTGCTAGAATGGGACTAGCGGGAGGGGGGTCCTACAATGAGCAGTTCTTC. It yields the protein CSARMGLAGGGSYNEQFF.